These T cell receptor beta chains were read from a single sample in a study of Graves' ophthalmopathy and Graves' hyperthyroidism. One entry per CDR3 protein results from TCRdb running MiXCR on the multiplex PCR reads. Altogether 170,000 or so distinct CDR3 sequences are present, less than 45% being singletons, with the ten largest covering 5.8%. The sequencing sample was made of peripheral blood. The receptors shown here come from a woman between 40 and 50 years old with Graves' ophthalmopathy. Both conserved end residues are part of each CDR3. The D gene is left open where the match is weak. Size is omitted from some rows. Given values are once, few, many or a class for expanded clones.

TRBV12-3/TRBV12-4	many	TRBJ2-2	.	CATRSGGANTGELFF	TGTGCCACCCGTTCGGGGGGCGCGAACACCGGGGAGCTGTTTTTT
TRBV2	.	TRBJ1-3	.	CASREGGASGNTIYF	TGTGCCAGCAGGGAAGGGGGAGCTTCTGGAAACACCATATATTTT
TRBV11-2	many	TRBJ2-7	TRBD1	CASSRTGNHEQYF	TGTGCCAGCAGCCGGACAGGGAACCACGAGCAGTACTTC
TRBV2	many	TRBJ2-5	.	CASRAETVLQETQYF	TGTGCCAGCAGAGCAGAGACTGTACTCCAAGAGACCCAGTACTTC
TRBV20-1	.	TRBJ1-5	TRBD1	CSAGQGSVNQPQHF	TGCAGTGCGGGACAGGGAAGTGTTAATCAGCCCCAGCATTTT
TRBV5-1	many	TRBJ2-5	.	CASSLDGRVGETQYF	TGCGCCAGCAGCTTGGATGGCAGGGTGGGGGAGACCCAGTACTTC
TRBV29-1	many	TRBJ2-7	TRBD1	CSVEGVGQPSYEQYF	TGCAGCGTTGAAGGAGTGGGACAGCCCTCCTACGAGCAGTACTTC
TRBV2	many	TRBJ1-6	.	CASSEVRLGDSPLHF	TGTGCCAGCAGTGAAGTTCGGCTAGGGGATTCACCCCTCCACTTT
TRBV28	once	TRBJ2-5	TRBD2	CASSELAGVETQYF	TGTGCCAGCAGTGAACTAGCGGGAGTGGAGACCCAGTACTTC
TRBV28	many	TRBJ2-7	.	CASNNEYEQYF	TGTGCCAGCAACAACGAATACGAGCAGTACTTC
TRBV5-1	many	TRBJ2-3	.	CASSLEDSNTDTQYF	TGCGCCAGCAGCTTAGAAGACAGCAACACAGATACGCAGTATTTT
TRBV4-1	many	TRBJ2-7	.	CASSQGSTATYEQYF	TGCGCCAGCAGCCAGGGCTCGACGGCAACCTACGAGCAGTACTTC
TRBV18	many	TRBJ2-7	.	CASAAGAGEQYF	TGTGCCAGCGCCGCGGGCGCGGGCGAGCAGTACTTC
TRBV20-1	many	TRBJ1-1	.	CSADGKTEAFF	TGCAGTGCGGACGGAAAAACTGAAGCTTTCTTT
TRBV7-2	.	TRBJ1-1	.	CASSLLGIMNTEAFF	TGTGCCAGCAGCCTCCTGGGTATCATGAACACTGAAGCTTTCTTT
TRBV20-1	many	TRBJ2-2	TRBD1	CSARQGAGGELFF	TGCAGTGCTAGACAGGGGGCAGGCGGGGAGCTGTTTTTT
TRBV20-1	many	TRBJ2-4	.	CSASLGLSKNIQYF	TGCAGTGCTTCTTTGGGGTTGAGTAAAAACATTCAGTACTTC
TRBV15	.	TRBJ2-2	TRBD1	CATSSRSRDRVRTGELFF	TGTGCCACCAGCAGCCGTTCCCGGGACAGGGTTCGAACCGGGGAGCTGTTTTTT
TRBV20-1	many	TRBJ2-5	.	CSACDQETQYF	TGCAGTGCCTGCGACCAAGAGACCCAGTACTTC
TRBV7-9	many	TRBJ1-6	.	CASSPQTVSSPLHF	TGTGCCAGCAGCCCCCAGACAGTTTCTTCACCCCTCCACTTT
TRBV20-1	many	TRBJ1-5	TRBD1	CSAAAGTGGHQPQHF	TGCAGTGCTGCGGCTGGGACAGGGGGTCATCAGCCCCAGCATTTT
TRBV12-3/TRBV12-4	few	TRBJ2-5	.	CASSPTWGETQYF	TGTGCCAGCAGTCCAACCTGGGGAGAGACCCAGTACTTC
TRBV12-5	many	TRBJ2-2	.	CASGFAVAENTGELFF	TGTGCTAGTGGTTTTGCGGTAGCCGAGAACACCGGGGAGCTGTTTTTT
TRBV7-8	.	TRBJ1-1	TRBD1	CASSFYRGREVNTEAFF	TGTGCCAGCAGCTTTTACAGGGGGCGCGAGGTGAACACTGAAGCTTTCTTT
TRBV12-3/TRBV12-4	.	TRBJ1-2	.	CASRGPQNTYGYTF	TGTGCCAGCAGGGGACCGCAAAATACCTATGGCTACACCTTC
TRBV30	many	TRBJ2-7	TRBD1	CAWRPGTGKYEQYF	TGTGCCTGGAGGCCCGGGACAGGGAAATACGAGCAGTACTTC
TRBV12-3/TRBV12-4	.	TRBJ1-2	.	CASSAGSPGYTF	TGTGCCAGCAGTGCAGGGTCCCCTGGCTACACCTTC
TRBV20-1	many	TRBJ1-2	.	CSARRANYGYTF	TGCAGTGCTAGAAGGGCTAACTATGGCTACACCTTC
TRBV28	many	TRBJ2-2	.	CASPKGVGELFF	TGTGCCAGCCCAAAAGGGGTCGGGGAGCTGTTTTTT
TRBV12-3/TRBV12-4	.	TRBJ2-7	.	CASSEWGGISYEQYF	TGTGCCAGCAGTGAATGGGGCGGAATCTCCTACGAGCAGTACTTC
TRBV6-5	many	TRBJ2-7	.	CASRPPRTGVYEQYF	TGTGCCAGCAGACCACCTAGAACGGGAGTCTACGAGCAGTACTTC
TRBV24-1	.	TRBJ2-5	.	CATSPRQGRGQETQYF	TGTGCCACCAGTCCGAGACAGGGGAGGGGACAAGAGACCCAGTACTTC
TRBV7-2	many	TRBJ2-7	.	CASSLQRYEQYF	TGTGCCAGCAGCTTACAACGTTACGAGCAGTACTTC
TRBV3-1	many	TRBJ1-1	TRBD1	CASSPRTGTNTEAFF	TGTGCCAGCAGCCCCAGGACAGGGACGAACACTGAAGCTTTCTTT
TRBV6-5	.	TRBJ2-5	.	CASSYSRQSQETQYF	TGTGCCAGCAGTTACTCCCGACAGAGCCAAGAGACCCAGTACTTC
TRBV7-9	.	TRBJ1-6	.	CASSLDLNPDSPLHF	TGTGCCAGCAGCTTAGATCTTAACCCCGATTCACCCCTCCACTTT
TRBV27	few	TRBJ2-7	.	CASSPYPVEVGEQYF	TGTGCCAGCAGTCCCTATCCCGTCGAGGTGGGCGAGCAGTACTTC
TRBV6-2/TRBV6-3	.	TRBJ2-7	TRBD2	CASRTGTSGRKGQYF	TGTGCCAGCCGGACCGGGACTAGCGGGAGAAAAGGGCAGTACTTC
TRBV5-4	.	TRBJ1-2	.	CASSLGDGGDYYGYTF	TGTGCCAGCAGCTTGGGGGATGGCGGGGACTACTATGGCTACACCTTC
TRBV20-1	.	TRBJ2-5	TRBD1	CSALTGGLFETQYF	TGCAGTGCATTGACAGGGGGCCTGTTCGAGACCCAGTACTTC
TRBV20-1	many	TRBJ2-7	.	CSAPGPGYADEQYF	TGCAGTGCTCCGGGCCCGGGTTACGCGGACGAGCAGTACTTC
TRBV2	.	TRBJ2-5	.	CASSAYYQETQYF	TGTGCCAGCAGTGCCTACTACCAAGAGACCCAGTACTTC
TRBV12-3/TRBV12-4	.	TRBJ2-5	.	CASSPRPVKSETQYF	TGTGCCAGCAGTCCCAGACCAGTTAAATCAGAGACCCAGTACTTC
TRBV6-1	.	TRBJ2-7	.	CASSPKGGHEQYF	TGTGCCAGCAGTCCGAAGGGGGGTCACGAGCAGTACTTC
TRBV20-1	few	TRBJ2-5	.	CSAPTPETQYF	TGCAGTGCTCCAACCCCTGAGACCCAGTACTTC
TRBV2	many	TRBJ2-7	TRBD1	CASSVGTGDYEQYF	TGTGCCAGCAGTGTTGGGACAGGCGACTACGAGCAGTACTTC
TRBV28	many	TRBJ1-5	.	CASSRTDQPQHF	TGTGCCAGCAGTCGCACGGATCAGCCCCAGCATTTT
TRBV12-3/TRBV12-4	many	TRBJ2-7	TRBD1	CASSGDRVDSYEQYF	TGTGCCAGCAGCGGGGACAGGGTAGATTCCTACGAGCAGTACTTC
TRBV18	once	TRBJ1-1	.	CASSPRKGANTEAFF	TGTGCCAGCTCACCACGAAAGGGTGCGAACACTGAAGCTTTCTTT
TRBV6-5	many	TRBJ1-3	.	CASQRVTGNTIYF	TGTGCCAGTCAACGGGTCACTGGAAACACCATATATTTT
TRBV24-1	once	TRBJ2-5	TRBD2	CATSGAGDRETQYF	TGTGCCACCAGTGGGGCGGGAGATAGGGAGACCCAGTACTTC
TRBV28	.	TRBJ2-2	.	CASTDRYTGELFF	TGTGCCAGCACCGACAGATACACCGGGGAGCTGTTTTTT
TRBV28	many	TRBJ1-1	.	CASSRGGGGNTEAFF	TGTGCCAGCAGTAGGGGCGGCGGTGGAAACACTGAAGCTTTCTTT
TRBV30	many	TRBJ1-5	.	CAWSRETANQPQHF	TGTGCCTGGAGTAGGGAGACAGCCAATCAGCCCCAGCATTTT